This TCR beta chain appears in the sequencing data of a study of vaccination and CD4 T cells after COVID-19. Stated treatment: 10-day PBMC culture with coronavirus spike peptide pools or control peptides (ViraFEST assay). At the Johns Hopkins FTIC core, DNA taken from cultured CD4+ T cells was sequenced by way of the Oncomine TCR Beta short-read assay. TCRdb re-analysed the PCR reads in MiXCR, keeping a single row per CDR3 protein. The sample has 21,000 or so distinct CDR3 sequences, about 48% seen once; the top ten hold roughly 4.6%. CDR3 size: 15 residues. The germline gives CDR1 SGHTA, CDR2 FQGNSA. V shed 0 bases and J 4 bases; nucleotides not matched to a gene: 3. This clonotype was detected only a few times. What it binds is unknown.

This chain uses TRBV7-2 with TRBJ2-5, with 9 bases matching TRBD2. Sequences were obtained from CD4+ T cells from blood, cultured in vitro. The origin of this receptor is a human donor who had recovered from COVID-19. CDR3 residues: CASSLASLAGETQYF. The CDR3 DNA sequence: TGTGCCAGCAGCTTAGCGTCACTAGCGGGAGAGACCCAGTACTTC.